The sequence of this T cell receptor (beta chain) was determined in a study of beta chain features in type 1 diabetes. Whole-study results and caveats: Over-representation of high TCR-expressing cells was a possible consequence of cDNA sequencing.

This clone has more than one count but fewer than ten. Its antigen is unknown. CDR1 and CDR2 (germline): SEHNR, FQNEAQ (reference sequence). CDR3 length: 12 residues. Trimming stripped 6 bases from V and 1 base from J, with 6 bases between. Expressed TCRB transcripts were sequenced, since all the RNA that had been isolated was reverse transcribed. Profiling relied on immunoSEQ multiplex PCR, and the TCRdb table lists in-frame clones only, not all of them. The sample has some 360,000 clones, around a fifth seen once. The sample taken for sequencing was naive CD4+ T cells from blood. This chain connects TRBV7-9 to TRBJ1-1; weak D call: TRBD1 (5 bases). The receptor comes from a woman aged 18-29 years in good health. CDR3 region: CASRGENTEAFF. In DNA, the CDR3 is TGTGCCAGCAGAGGGGAGAACACTGAAGCTTTCTTT. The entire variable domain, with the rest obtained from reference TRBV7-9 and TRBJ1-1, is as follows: DTGVSQNPRHKITKRGQNVTFRCDPISEHNRLYWYRQTLGQGPEFLTYFQNEAQLEKSRLLSDRFSAERPKGSFSTLEIQRTEQGDSAMYLCASRGENTEAFFGQGTRLTVV.